This T cell receptor beta chain was found in a study of T cells after posttransplantation cyclophosphamide. Cyclophosphamide on days +3 and +4 followed busulfan-fludarabine conditioning and a marrow graft. This CDR3 contains 15 residues. The ends lost 10 bases at V and 4 bases at J; junction bases unmatched: 12. CDR1 and CDR2 from the germline V gene are MNHEY and SVGAGI. Notes on this clone: Its antigen is still unknown.

The study, taken as a whole, reports: After PTCy, TRB diversity resembled that of CNI/methotrexate controls. Later post-transplant blood repertoires were often dominated by donor CD8+ memory clones.

The assay was immunoSEQ multiplex PCR, and TCRdb's table has in-frame clones only and misses some. The data show some 20,000 clones, with about nine tenths seen just once and 7.3% held by the top ten. This sequence was found in a female patient aged 40-50 years who received an allogeneic stem cell transplant from a related donor, was CMV-positive, and had no GVHD. Some T cells may have come from the graft donor. The rearrangement joins TRBV6-5 to TRBJ2-2, with TRBD2 matching over 7 bases. Sequencing was performed on PBMCs, taken after allogeneic stem cell transplant with posttransplant cyclophosphamide. The CDR3 nucleotides read TGTGCCACCTCGAAGCGGGGACGGACCACCGGGGAGCTGTTTTTT. This codes for CATSKRGRTTGELFF.